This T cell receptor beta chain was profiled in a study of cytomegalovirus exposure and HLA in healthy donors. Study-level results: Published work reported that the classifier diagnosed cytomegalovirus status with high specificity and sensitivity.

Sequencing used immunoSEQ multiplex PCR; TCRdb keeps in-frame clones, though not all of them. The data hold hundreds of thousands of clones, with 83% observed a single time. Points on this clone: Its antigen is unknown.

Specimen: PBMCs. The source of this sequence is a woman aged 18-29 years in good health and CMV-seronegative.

The CDR3 sequence: CSARYGNEQFF. CDR3 bases: TGCAGTGCTAGATACGGGAATGAGCAGTTCTTC. This chain links TRBV20-1 with TRBJ2-1; D is undetermined. This CDR3 has 11 residues. Looked up from germline, CDR1 is DFQATT and CDR2 is SNEGSKA (reference sequence). Trimming took off 2 bases at V and 7 bases at J, with 6 bases between the two ends.